A single sample gave rise to the 32 T cell receptor beta chains below, sequenced in a study of OX40 agonist ivuxolimab in advanced cancers. The data were produced by immunoSEQ multiplex PCR, yet TCRdb's version contains in-frame clones alone and is incomplete. The sample has roughly 59,000 clones; over 75% are singletons. The sample consisted of CD4+ or CD8+ T cells sorted from blood, taken in a trial of the OX40 agonist ivuxolimab. The receptor set was obtained from an adult with an advanced solid tumor such as melanoma, head and neck, liver or kidney cancer.

In its sample, this clone was seen once. The chain has TRBV29-1 and TRBJ2-5; 8 nucleotides match TRBD2. Trimming removed 3 bases from V and 5 bases from J; junction bases left unmatched: 8. The length of the CDR3 is 14 residues. The germline gives CDR1 SQVTM, CDR2 ANQGSEA. This chain's CDR3 is CSVEAAGDVETQYF. The CDR3 nucleotides read TGCAGCGTTGAGGCAGCGGGAGATGTGGAGACCCAGTACTTC.

This sequence joins TRBV15 and TRBJ1-1; D remains unclear. CDR3 size: 12 residues. V was trimmed by 8 bases and J by 0 bases, leaving 7 bases between them. Germline loops: CDR1 LNHNV, CDR2 YYDKDF (reference sequence). CDR3 protein: CATALVNTEAFF. CDR3 DNA: TGTGCCACCGCCCTGGTGAACACTGAAGCTTTCTTT. Drawing the rest from reference TRBV15 and TRBJ1-1, the complete variable domain is DAMVIQNPRYQVTQFGKPVTLSCSQTLNHNVMYWYQQKSSQAPKLLFHYYDKDFNNEADTPDNFQSRRPNTSFCFLDIRSPGLGDTAMYLCATALVNTEAFFGQGTRLTVV.

V usage is TRBV19 and J usage is TRBJ2-2; D possibly corresponds to TRBD2 (5 bases). This CDR3 comprises 14 residues. V lost 5 bases and J lost 3, with 10 bases in between. CDR1 is LNHDA and CDR2 is SQIVND in the germline V gene (reference sequence). CDR3 in DNA: TGTGCCAGTAGTGAGGGATGGGACACCGGGGAGCTGTTTTTT. It translates to CASSEGWDTGELFF. Filled out from reference TRBV19 and TRBJ2-2, the complete variable domain reads DGGITQSPKYLFRKEGQNVTLSCEQNLNHDAMYWYRQDPGQGLRLIYYSQIVNDFQKGDIAEGYSVSREKKESFPLTVTSAQKNPTAFYLCASSEGWDTGELFFGEGSRLTVL.

By sample share, this clone is medium-sized. The genes are TRBV29-1 and TRBJ2-1; tentatively, D is TRBD1 (6 bases). Germline loops: CDR1 SQVTM, CDR2 ANQGSEA. Trimming removed 6 bases at V and 11 bases at J, with 11 bases between. The CDR3 consists of 10 residues. CDR3 in DNA: TGCAGCGTCCAACAGGGCAAGCAGTTCTTC. Amino acids: CSVQQGKQFF.

The gene calls are TRBV28 and TRBJ1-1, with D hard to call. The CDR3 spans 15 residues. V lost 5 bases and J lost 1, with 14 bases in between. CDR1 is MDHEN and CDR2 is SYDVKM in the germline V gene. CDR3 sequence reads: CASSLLVRQNTEAFF. In nucleotides, the CDR3 is TGTGCCAGCAGTCTCTTGGTCCGGCAGAACACTGAAGCTTTCTTT.

CDR3 DNA sequence: TGTGCCAGCAGTTTAAGGGTTAACTATGGCTACACCTTC. It is translated as CASSLRVNYGYTF. V gene TRBV28 combines with J gene TRBJ1-2; D remains unclear. This CDR3 contains 13 residues. The germline V gene has CDR1 MDHEN and CDR2 SYDVKM. V lost 2 bases and J lost 1, with 5 bases in between.

The chain combines TRBV6-1 with TRBJ1-1; possibly TRBD1 for D (5 bases). V was shortened by 5 bases and J by 0 bases, with 13 bases between the two germline ends. The CDR3 has 15 amino acids. Germline V gene lookup returns CDR1 MNHNS and CDR2 SASEGT. The CDR3 DNA sequence: TGTGCCAGCAGTCAAGGGGATCTTATGAACACTGAAGCTTTCTTT. This encodes CASSQGDLMNTEAFF.

The chain combines TRBV5-4 with TRBJ2-7; D uncertain. Per germline, CDR1 SGHNT and CDR2 YYREEE (reference sequence). Trimming removed 0 bases from V and 7 bases from J, with 14 bases in between. The CDR3 is made up of 14 amino acids. The CDR3 coding sequence is TGTGCCAGCAGCTTGGATCCTGGCTACGAAGAGCAGTACTTC. Its translation is CASSLDPGYEEQYF.

This clone has more than one count but fewer than ten. The chain uses TRBV7-6 and TRBJ2-7; D may be TRBD1 or TRBD2 (5 bases each). The ends were cut back, 0 bases at V and 9 bases at J, with 6 bases in the middle. This CDR3 is 11 amino acids long. Per the germline V gene, CDR1 is SGHVS and CDR2 is FNYEAQ. The CDR3 protein is CASSLAGVQYF. CDR3 in DNA: TGTGCCAGCAGCTTAGCGGGGGTGCAGTACTTC. The full variable domain, in which reference TRBV7-6 and TRBJ2-7 provide the parts outside the CDR3, is GAGVSQSPRYKVTKRGQDVALRCDPISGHVSLYWYRQALGQGPEFLTYFNYEAQQDKSGLPNDRFSAERPEGSISTLTIQRTEQRDSAMYRCASSLAGVQYFGPGTRLTVT.

V usage is TRBV5-1 and J usage is TRBJ1-2; D gene uncertain. V was pared by 2 bases and J by 8 bases, with 10 bases between. Germline V CDR1 and CDR2: SGHRS, YFSETQ. The CDR3 contains 12 residues. The CDR3 protein is CASSFSGNGYTF. The CDR3 bases are TGCGCCAGCAGCTTTTCGGGGAACGGCTACACCTTC.

This sequence joins TRBV20-1 and TRBJ2-7, with D unclear. The germline CDR1 and CDR2 sequences are DFQATT and SNEGSKA (reference sequence). With 3 bases removed from V and 5 bases from J, the gap between germline ends came to 5 bases. CDR3 size: 10 residues. This CDR3 reads CSASHHEQYF. In nucleotides, the CDR3 is TGCAGTGCTAGTCACCACGAGCAGTACTTC.

The rearrangement joins TRBV7-9 to TRBJ2-3, with a weak D call TRBD2 (5 bases). V dropped 5 bases and J dropped 4 bases, with 7 bases sitting between them. The CDR3 loop spans 12 amino acids. Germline CDR1 SEHNR, CDR2 FQNEAQ (reference sequence). The CDR3 sequence: CASSPDSDTQYF. The CDR3 region has the DNA TGTGCCAGCAGCCCGGACTCAGATACGCAGTATTTT.

This clone appeared a single time. The genes are TRBV7-2 and TRBJ2-2; no firm D call. Per the germline V gene, CDR1 is SGHTA and CDR2 is FQGNSA. CDR3 length: 14 residues. The V gene lost 5 bases and the J gene lost 4 bases, with 11 bases spanning the gap. This chain's CDR3 is CASSLDRITGELFF. The CDR3 nucleotides read TGTGCCAGCAGCCTAGACCGGATCACCGGGGAGCTGTTTTTT.

The V and J genes are TRBV9 and TRBJ2-2; TRBD1 agrees at 8 bases. Germline assignment: CDR1 SGDLS and CDR2 YYNGEE. The trim removed 4 bases at V and 8 bases at J, leaving 7 bases unmatched. This CDR3 region has 14 residues. Here the CDR3 reads CASSPGQGRGELFF. In DNA, the CDR3 is TGTGCCAGCAGCCCCGGACAGGGAAGAGGGGAGCTGTTTTTT.

This chain joins TRBV29-1 and TRBJ2-2; TRBD2 is a possible D gene (5 bases). The CDR3 has 11 amino acids. Germline loops: CDR1 SQVTM, CDR2 ANQGSEA. V was cut by 2 bases and J by 7 bases, with 5 bases left in between. CDR3: CSVERGGELFF. The CDR3, as DNA: TGCAGCGTTGAACGGGGCGGGGAGCTGTTTTTT.

The J gene is TRBJ1-3, the V gene TRBV28, with D tentatively TRBD1 (5 bases). The CDR3 is 15 residues long. Trimming shortened V by 5 bases and J by 0 bases, and 11 bases separated the two germline ends. Germline V lookup: CDR1 MDHEN, CDR2 SYDVKM. The DNA for the CDR3 is TGTGCCAGCAGTCAAGCGACAGCCTCTGGAAACACCATATATTTT. Protein product: CASSQATASGNTIYF.

This clone was observed once. V is TRBV28 and J is TRBJ2-7, with a weak D call TRBD1 (6 bases). CDR1 MDHEN and CDR2 SYDVKM come from the germline V gene. V lost 1 base and J lost 4, with 11 bases in between. CDR3 length: 14 amino acids. CDR3 sequence (DNA): TGTGCCAGCAGTTTATTACAGGGACGTTACGAGCAGTACTTC. This encodes CASSLLQGRYEQYF.

The V and J genes are TRBV6-5 and TRBJ1-1, with 8 bases identical to TRBD1. The CDR3 runs to 13 residues. With 6 bases clipped from V and 4 bases from J, the junction kept 4 bases outside the gene matches. CDR1 and CDR2 from the germline V gene are MNHEY and SVGAGI. This CDR3 reads CASSRTGLTEAFF. For the CDR3, the DNA is TGTGCCAGCAGCCGGACAGGGCTCACTGAAGCTTTCTTT.

This chain connects TRBV28 to TRBJ2-7; 7 positions agree with TRBD1. The CDR3 loop spans 13 amino acids. The V and J ends lost 10 bases and 6 bases, in that order; junction bases with no gene match: 12. Germline-derived CDR1 and CDR2 are MDHEN and SYDVKM. The CDR3 region has the DNA TGTGCCACTTCGACAGGGAGCAAGATCGAGCAGTACTTC. Translated: CATSTGSKIEQYF.

The J gene is TRBJ1-1, the V gene TRBV5-1, with 7 bases matching TRBD1. Per the germline V gene, CDR1 is SGHRS and CDR2 is YFSETQ. The ends lost 3 bases at V and 1 base at J; junction bases unmatched: 3. The CDR3 covers 14 residues. CDR3 protein: CASSSGQPNTEAFF. The CDR3 nucleotides are TGCGCCAGCAGCTCGGGACAGCCGAACACTGAAGCTTTCTTT.

V gene TRBV2 combines with J gene TRBJ1-5; D perhaps matches TRBD1 (6 bases). Looked up from germline, CDR1 is SNHLY and CDR2 is FYNNEI. The length of the CDR3 is 13 residues. Between the trimmed V and J ends, which lost 6 bases and 7 bases, there was a span of 13 bases. CDR3 nucleotide sequence: TGTGCCAGCAGCCTGAATACAGGGCAGCCCCAGCATTTT. This encodes CASSLNTGQPQHF. The full variable domain, with the rest looked up from reference TRBV2 and TRBJ1-5, is EPEVTQTPSHQVTQMGQEVILRCVPISNHLYFYWYRQILGQKVEFLVSFYNNEISEKSEIFDDQFSVERPDGSNFTLKIRSTKLEDSAMYFCASSLNTGQPQHFGDGTRLSIL.

This chain connects TRBV29-1 to TRBJ1-1; no reliable D call. Trimming cost V 5 bases and J 6 bases, with 7 bases left between them. This CDR3 has 10 residues. Germline CDR1 and CDR2: SQVTM and ANQGSEA. CDR3 nucleotides: TGCAGCGTTCGTGCACCTGAAGCTTTCTTT. Residues: CSVRAPEAFF.

The chain recombines TRBV14 with TRBJ2-7; the D is unclear. The CDR3 totals 11 residues. Germline loops: CDR1 SGHDN, CDR2 FVKESK. Trimming pared 4 bases from V and 12 bases from J, leaving 13 bases between. This CDR3 is CASSLGSKWYF. The CDR3 DNA follows: TGTGCCAGCAGCCTCGGTAGCAAATGGTACTTC. The whole variable domain, remainder taken from reference TRBV14 and TRBJ2-7, is EAGVTQFPSHSVIEKGQTVTLRCDPISGHDNLYWYRRVMGKEIKFLLHFVKESKQDESGMPNNRFLAERTGGTYSTLKVQPAELEDSGVYFCASSLGSKWYFGPGTRLTVT.

Note on this clone: This specimen includes other DNA sequences encoding the same CDR3. The chain recombines TRBV7-2 with TRBJ2-5, with D maybe TRBD2 (5 bases). V gave up 6 bases and J gave up 5 bases, with 7 bases separating them. Germline V CDR1 and CDR2: SGHTA, FQGNSA. This CDR3 spans 11 amino acids. CDR3 sequence: CASSSGETQYF. CDR3 sequence (DNA): TGTGCCAGCAGTTCGGGGGAGACCCAGTACTTC. The full variable domain, rest sourced from reference TRBV7-2 and TRBJ2-5, is GAGVSQSPSNKVTEKGKDVELRCDPISGHTALYWYRQSLGQGLEFLIYFQGNSAPDKSGLPSDRFSAERTGGSVSTLTIQRTQQEDSAVYLCASSSGETQYFGPGTRLLVL.

V is TRBV7-3 and J is TRBJ2-2, with unresolved D. Germline lookup yields CDR1 SGHTA and CDR2 FQGTGA. The CDR3 length is 13 residues. The germline V and J ends were trimmed by 5 bases and 0 bases, with 4 bases remaining between them. In DNA, the CDR3 is TGTGCCAGCAGCATCGCGAACACCGGGGAGCTGTTTTTT. Its protein is CASSIANTGELFF.

V is TRBV11-1 and J is TRBJ2-2; D is undetermined. CDR3 length: 16 residues. Trimming took off 1 base at V and 0 bases at J, with 9 bases between the two ends. CDR1 and CDR2 (germline): SGHAT, FQDESV (reference sequence). CDR3 region: CASSLVGPANTGELFF. In DNA, the CDR3 is TGTGCCAGCAGCTTAGTAGGACCAGCGAACACCGGGGAGCTGTTTTTT.

This chain uses TRBV7-9 with TRBJ2-3; D is unclear. The germline CDR1 and CDR2 sequences are SEHNR and FQNEAQ (reference sequence). The CDR3 is 14 residues long. V dropped 1 base and J dropped 6 bases, with 11 bases sitting between them. CDR3 protein: CASSLGSLGDTQYF. Written as DNA, the CDR3 is TGTGCCAGCAGCTTAGGTAGTTTGGGGGATACGCAGTATTTT.

V and J are TRBV5-4 and TRBJ2-2; 13 nucleotides agree with TRBD2. The J segment lost 3 bases and the V segment lost 5 bases, leaving 4 bases of the junction unmatched. Germline lookup yields CDR1 SGHNT and CDR2 YYREEE (reference sequence). The CDR3 consists of 16 residues. In DNA form, the CDR3 reads TGTGCCAGCAGTCCTGGACTAGCGGGGGACACCGGGGAGCTGTTTTTT. Its translation: CASSPGLAGDTGELFF. The variable domain in full, with the rest retrieved from reference TRBV5-4 and TRBJ2-2, is ETGVTQSPTHLIKTRGQQVTLRCSSQSGHNTVSWYQQALGQGPQFIFQYYREEENGRGNFPPRFSGLQFPNYSSELNVNALELDDSALYLCASSPGLAGDTGELFFGEGSRLTVL.

The chain couples TRBV2 to TRBJ1-1, with 12 bases matching TRBD1. The junction had 4 bases not matched to a gene; V was cut back by 6 bases and J by 5 bases. The CDR3 totals 14 residues. Germline CDR1 SNHLY, CDR2 FYNNEI. CDR3 residues: CASSWDRGRTEAFF. For the CDR3, the DNA is TGTGCCAGCAGCTGGGACAGGGGGCGGACTGAAGCTTTCTTT.

This sequence joins TRBV25-1 and TRBJ2-5; TRBD1 might be the D (5 bases). V dropped 2 bases and J dropped 2 bases, with 12 bases sitting between them. This CDR3 region has 15 residues. The germline gives CDR1 MGHDK, CDR2 SYGVNS. The CDR3 here is CASSELGDQQETQYF. CDR3 in DNA: TGTGCCAGCAGTGAACTAGGGGATCAACAAGAGACCCAGTACTTC.

This clone was picked up a small number of times. The chain carries TRBV15 and TRBJ1-2, with 8 positions matching TRBD1. CDR3 length equals 15 residues. Germline loops: CDR1 LNHNV, CDR2 YYDKDF (reference sequence). With 2 bases clipped from V and 5 bases from J, the junction kept 7 bases outside the gene matches. Here the CDR3 DNA reads TGTGCCACCAGCAGACGGTTGACAGGGGAGTATGGCTACACCTTC. Protein product: CATSRRLTGEYGYTF.

J is TRBJ1-2 and V is TRBV9; D ambiguous. The CDR3 has 12 residues. CDR1 SGDLS and CDR2 YYNGEE come from the germline V gene. The germline V and J ends were trimmed by 1 base and 8 bases, with 9 bases remaining between them. DNA of the CDR3: TGTGCCAGCAGCGTATATGGGTGGGGCTACACCTTC. It translates to CASSVYGWGYTF.